The sequence of this TCR beta chain was determined in a study of blood T cell repertoires in COVID-19. Study-level information: T cells, B-cell-depleted T cells, or PBMCs provided the cDNA or gDNA that served as material.

Method: immunoSEQ multiplex PCR; TCRdb's copy keeps in-frame clones and lacks some. The repertoire includes 140,000 or so clones, roughly 88% of them detected once, and 1.5% to 2% sits in the top ten. Germline V gene data show CDR1 as MNHEY and CDR2 as SVGEGT. V was shortened by 0 bases and J by 3 bases, with 9 bases between the two germline ends. There are 14 residues in the CDR3. Sequences were obtained from peripheral blood. The genes are TRBV6-2 or TRBV6-3 and TRBJ2-7; the D is unclear. This sequence was found in a man between 65 and 79 years old with acute or convalescent COVID-19. The CDR3, as DNA: TGTGCCAGCAGTTACTCCACAAAGCGCTACGAGCAGTACTTC. This translates into CASSYSTKRYEQYF.